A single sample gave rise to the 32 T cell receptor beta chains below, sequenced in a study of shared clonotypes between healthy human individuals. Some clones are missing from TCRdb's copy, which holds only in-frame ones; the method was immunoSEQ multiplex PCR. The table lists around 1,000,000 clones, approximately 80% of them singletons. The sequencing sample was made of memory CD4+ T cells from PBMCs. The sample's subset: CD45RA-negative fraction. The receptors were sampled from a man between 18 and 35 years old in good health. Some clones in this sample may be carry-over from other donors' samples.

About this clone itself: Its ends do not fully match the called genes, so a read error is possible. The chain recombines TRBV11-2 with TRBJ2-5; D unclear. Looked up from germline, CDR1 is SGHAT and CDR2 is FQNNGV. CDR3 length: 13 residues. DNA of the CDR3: TGTGCCAGCAGCACGCGCTCCTTCAGAGAACCGGACTTC. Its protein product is CASSTRSFREPDF. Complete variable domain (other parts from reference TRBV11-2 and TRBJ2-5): EAGVAQSPRYKIIEKRQSVAFWCNPISGHATLYWYQQILGQGPKLLIQFQNNGVVDDSQLPKDRFSAERLKGVDSTLKIQPAKLEDSAVYLCASSTRSFREPDFGPGTRLLVL.

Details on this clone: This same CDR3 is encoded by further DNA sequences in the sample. In nucleotides, the CDR3 is TGTGCCAGCAGTTACCGCGGGTCCTCCTACGAGCAGTACTTC. Translated, it gives CASSYRGSSYEQYF. The V and J genes are TRBV6-5 and TRBJ2-7, with D possibly matching TRBD2 (5 bases). V was trimmed by 2 bases and J by 0 bases, leaving 8 bases between them. The CDR3 length is 14 residues. CDR1 is MNHEY and CDR2 is SVGAGI in the germline V gene.

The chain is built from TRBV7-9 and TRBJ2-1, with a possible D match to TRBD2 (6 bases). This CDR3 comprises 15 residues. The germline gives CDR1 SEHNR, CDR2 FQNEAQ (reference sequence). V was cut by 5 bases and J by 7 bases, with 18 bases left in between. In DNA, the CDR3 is TGTGCCAGCAGCCGGACTACCCCTAGCAGAAATGAGCAGTTCTTC. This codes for CASSRTTPSRNEQFF.

This CDR3 is CASSTTGAQTYEQYF. The CDR3 DNA follows: TGTGCCAGCAGCACCACGGGGGCCCAAACCTACGAGCAGTACTTC. The chain carries TRBV7-8 and TRBJ2-7; D may correspond to TRBD1 or TRBD2 (6 bases each). The V and J ends lost 5 bases and 2 bases respectively, with 16 bases between them. This CDR3 contains 15 residues. In germline, CDR1 is SGHVS, CDR2 FQNEAQ.

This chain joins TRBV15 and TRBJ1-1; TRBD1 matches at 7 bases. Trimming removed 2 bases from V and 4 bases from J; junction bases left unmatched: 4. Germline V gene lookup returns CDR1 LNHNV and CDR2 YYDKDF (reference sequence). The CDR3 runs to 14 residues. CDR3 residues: CATSRPRTGTEAFF. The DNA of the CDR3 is TGTGCCACCAGCAGACCCCGGACAGGCACTGAAGCTTTCTTT.

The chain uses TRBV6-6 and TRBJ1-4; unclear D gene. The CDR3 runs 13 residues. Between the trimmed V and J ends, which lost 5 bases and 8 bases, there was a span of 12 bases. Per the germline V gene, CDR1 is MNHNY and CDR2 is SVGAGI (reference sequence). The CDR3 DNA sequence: TGTGCCAGCAGTCAAACGGAAGGGGAAAAACTGTTTTTT. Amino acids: CASSQTEGEKLFF.

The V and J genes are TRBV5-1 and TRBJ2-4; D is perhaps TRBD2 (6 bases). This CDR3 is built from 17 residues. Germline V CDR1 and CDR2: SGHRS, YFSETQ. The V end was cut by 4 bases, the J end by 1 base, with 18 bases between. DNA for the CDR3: TGCGCCAGCAGCGAAGGGAGGCCCCTCGAGGCCAAAAACATTCAGTACTTC. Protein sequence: CASSEGRPLEAKNIQYF.

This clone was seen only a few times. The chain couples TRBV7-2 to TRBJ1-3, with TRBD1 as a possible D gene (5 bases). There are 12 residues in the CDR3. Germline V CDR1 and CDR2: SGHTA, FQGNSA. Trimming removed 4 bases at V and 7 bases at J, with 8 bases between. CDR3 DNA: TGTGCCAGCAGCTCGGGGGAGAACACCATATATTTT. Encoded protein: CASSSGENTIYF.

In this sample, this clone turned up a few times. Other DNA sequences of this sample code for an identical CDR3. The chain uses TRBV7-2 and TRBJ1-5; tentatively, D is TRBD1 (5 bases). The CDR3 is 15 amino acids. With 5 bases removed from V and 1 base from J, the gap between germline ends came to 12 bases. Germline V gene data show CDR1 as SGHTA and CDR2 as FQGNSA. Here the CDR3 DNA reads TGTGCCAGCAGCCCGGGGGTTTGGAGCAATCAGCCCCAGCATTTT. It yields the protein CASSPGVWSNQPQHF. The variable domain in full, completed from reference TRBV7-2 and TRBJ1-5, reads GAGVSQSPSNKVTEKGKDVELRCDPISGHTALYWYRQSLGQGLEFLIYFQGNSAPDKSGLPSDRFSAERTGGSVSTLTIQRTQQEDSAVYLCASSPGVWSNQPQHFGDGTRLSIL.

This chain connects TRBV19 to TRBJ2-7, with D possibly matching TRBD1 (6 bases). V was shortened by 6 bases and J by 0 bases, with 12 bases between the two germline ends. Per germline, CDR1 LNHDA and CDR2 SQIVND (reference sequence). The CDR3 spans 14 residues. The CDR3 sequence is CASRETGSSYEQYF. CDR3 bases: TGTGCCAGTAGGGAGACAGGTAGCTCCTACGAGCAGTACTTC.

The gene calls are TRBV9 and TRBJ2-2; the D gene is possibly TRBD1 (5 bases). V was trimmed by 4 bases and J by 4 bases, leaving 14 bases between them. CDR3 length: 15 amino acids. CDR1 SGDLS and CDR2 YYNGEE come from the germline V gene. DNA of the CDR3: TGTGCCAGCAGCCCCCAACTACAGGTCACCGGGGAGCTGTTTTTT. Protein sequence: CASSPQLQVTGELFF.

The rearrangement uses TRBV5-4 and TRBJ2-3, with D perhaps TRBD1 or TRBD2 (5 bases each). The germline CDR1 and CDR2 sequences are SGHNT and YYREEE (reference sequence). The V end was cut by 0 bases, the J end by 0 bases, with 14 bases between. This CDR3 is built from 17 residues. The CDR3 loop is CASSLAGARESTDTQYF. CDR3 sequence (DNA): TGTGCCAGCAGCTTGGCCGGGGCCAGGGAGAGCACAGATACGCAGTATTTT. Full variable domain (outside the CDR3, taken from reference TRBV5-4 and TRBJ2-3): ETGVTQSPTHLIKTRGQQVTLRCSSQSGHNTVSWYQQALGQGPQFIFQYYREEENGRGNFPPRFSGLQFPNYSSELNVNALELDDSALYLCASSLAGARESTDTQYFGPGTRLTVL.

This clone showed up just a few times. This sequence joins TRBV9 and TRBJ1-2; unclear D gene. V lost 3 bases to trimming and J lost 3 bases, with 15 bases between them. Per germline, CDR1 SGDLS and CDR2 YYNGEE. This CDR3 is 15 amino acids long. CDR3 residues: CASSAKGGDYYGYTF. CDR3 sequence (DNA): TGTGCCAGCAGCGCTAAGGGCGGCGATTACTATGGCTACACCTTC.

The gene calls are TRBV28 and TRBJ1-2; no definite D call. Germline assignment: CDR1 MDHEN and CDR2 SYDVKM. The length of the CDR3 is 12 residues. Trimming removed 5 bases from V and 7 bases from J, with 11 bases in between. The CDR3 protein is CASSQREFGYTF. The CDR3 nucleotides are TGTGCCAGCAGTCAGCGGGAATTTGGCTACACCTTC.

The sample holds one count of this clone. DNA of the CDR3: TGTGCCAGCATTTCGCAGGGACAGGGAATTGGCTACACCTTC. Protein: CASISQGQGIGYTF. V is TRBV28 and J is TRBJ1-2; 9 bases align to TRBD1. The V gene end was trimmed by 7 bases and the J gene end by 7 bases; junction bases not matched to a gene: 10. Germline loops: CDR1 MDHEN, CDR2 SYDVKM. The CDR3 spans 14 residues.

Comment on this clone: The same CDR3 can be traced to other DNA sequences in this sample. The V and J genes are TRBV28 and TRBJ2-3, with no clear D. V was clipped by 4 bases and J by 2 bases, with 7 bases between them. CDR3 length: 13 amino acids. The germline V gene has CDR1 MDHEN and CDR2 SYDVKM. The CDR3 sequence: CASSSGSTDTQYF. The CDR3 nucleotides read TGTGCCAGCAGTTCCGGTTCCACAGATACGCAGTATTTT. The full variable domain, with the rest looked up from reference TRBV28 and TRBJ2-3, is DVKVTQSSRYLVKRTGEKVFLECVQDMDHENMFWYRQDPGLGLRLIYFSYDVKMKEKGDIPEGYSVSREKKERFSLILESASTNQTSMYLCASSSGSTDTQYFGPGTRLTVL.

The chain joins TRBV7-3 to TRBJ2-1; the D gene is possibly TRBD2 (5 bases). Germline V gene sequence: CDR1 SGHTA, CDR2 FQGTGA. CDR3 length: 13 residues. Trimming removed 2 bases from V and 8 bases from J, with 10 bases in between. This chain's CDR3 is CASSLASWDEQFF. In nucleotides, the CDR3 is TGTGCCAGCAGCTTAGCTAGCTGGGATGAGCAGTTCTTC.

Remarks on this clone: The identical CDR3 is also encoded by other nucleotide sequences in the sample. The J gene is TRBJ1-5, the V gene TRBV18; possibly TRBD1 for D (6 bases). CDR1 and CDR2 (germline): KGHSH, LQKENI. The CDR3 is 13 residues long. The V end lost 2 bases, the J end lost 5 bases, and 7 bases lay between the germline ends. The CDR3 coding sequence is TGTGCCAGCTCACCAAACAGGGATCAGCCCCAGCATTTT. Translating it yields CASSPNRDQPQHF.

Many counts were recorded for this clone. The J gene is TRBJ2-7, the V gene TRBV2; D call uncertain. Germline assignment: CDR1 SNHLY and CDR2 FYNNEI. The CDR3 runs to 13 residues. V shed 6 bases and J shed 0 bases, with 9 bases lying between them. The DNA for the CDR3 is TGTGCCAGCAGCCGCCAGAGCTCCTACGAGCAGTACTTC. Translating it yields CASSRQSSYEQYF.

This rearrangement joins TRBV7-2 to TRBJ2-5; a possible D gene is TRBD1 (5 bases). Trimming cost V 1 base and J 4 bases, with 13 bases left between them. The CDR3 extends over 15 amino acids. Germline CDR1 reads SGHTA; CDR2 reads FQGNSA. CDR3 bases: TGTGCCAGCAGCTTAGTAGGCAGGGAAGGAGAGACCCAGTACTTC. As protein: CASSLVGREGETQYF.

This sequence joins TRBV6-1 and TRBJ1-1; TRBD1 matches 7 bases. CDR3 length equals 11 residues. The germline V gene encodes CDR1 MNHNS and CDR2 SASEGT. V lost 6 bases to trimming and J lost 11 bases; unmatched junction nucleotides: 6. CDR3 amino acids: CASRRDSGAFF. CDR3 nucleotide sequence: TGTGCCAGCAGAAGGGACAGTGGCGCTTTCTTT.

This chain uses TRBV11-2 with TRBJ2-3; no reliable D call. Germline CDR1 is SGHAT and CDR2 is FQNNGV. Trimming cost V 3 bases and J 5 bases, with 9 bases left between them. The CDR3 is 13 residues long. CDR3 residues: CASSFVGRDTQYF. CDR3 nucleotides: TGTGCCAGCAGCTTTGTAGGACGAGATACGCAGTATTTT.

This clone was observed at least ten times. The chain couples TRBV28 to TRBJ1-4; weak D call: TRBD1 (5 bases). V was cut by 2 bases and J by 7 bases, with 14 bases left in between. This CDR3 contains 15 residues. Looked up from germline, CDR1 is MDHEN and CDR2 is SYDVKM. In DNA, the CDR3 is TGTGCCAGCAGTTTACCCTCAGGGCGCAGTGAAAAACTGTTTTTT. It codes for CASSLPSGRSEKLFF. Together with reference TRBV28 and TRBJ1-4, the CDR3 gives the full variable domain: DVKVTQSSRYLVKRTGEKVFLECVQDMDHENMFWYRQDPGLGLRLIYFSYDVKMKEKGDIPEGYSVSREKKERFSLILESASTNQTSMYLCASSLPSGRSEKLFFGSGTQLSVL.

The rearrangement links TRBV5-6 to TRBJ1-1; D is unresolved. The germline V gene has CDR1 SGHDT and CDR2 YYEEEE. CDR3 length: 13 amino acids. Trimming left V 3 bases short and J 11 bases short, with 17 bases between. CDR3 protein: CASSSILLSNAFF. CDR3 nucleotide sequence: TGTGCCAGCAGCTCGATCCTACTGAGCAATGCTTTCTTT. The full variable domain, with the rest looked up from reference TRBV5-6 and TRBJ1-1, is DAGVTQSPTHLIKTRGQQVTLRCSPKSGHDTVSWYQQALGQGPQFIFQYYEEEERQRGNFPDRFSGHQFPNYSSELNVNALLLGDSALYLCASSSILLSNAFFGQGTRLTVV.

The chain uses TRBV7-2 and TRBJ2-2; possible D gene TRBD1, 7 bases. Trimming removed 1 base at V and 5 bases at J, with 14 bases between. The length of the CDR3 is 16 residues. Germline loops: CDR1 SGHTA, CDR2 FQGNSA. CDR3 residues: CASSLGGTARTGELFF. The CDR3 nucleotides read TGTGCCAGCAGCTTAGGCGGGACAGCCAGAACCGGGGAGCTGTTTTTT.

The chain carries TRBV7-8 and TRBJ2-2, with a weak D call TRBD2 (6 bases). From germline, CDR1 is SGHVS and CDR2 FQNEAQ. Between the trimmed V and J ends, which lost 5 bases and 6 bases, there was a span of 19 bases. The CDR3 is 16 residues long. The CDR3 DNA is TGTGCCAGCAGCCCCAATTCGGGACTCCTGGCCGGGGAGCTGTTTTTT. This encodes CASSPNSGLLAGELFF. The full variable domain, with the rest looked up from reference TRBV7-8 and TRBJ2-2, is GAGVSQSPRYKVAKRGQDVALRCDPISGHVSLFWYQQALGQGPEFLTYFQNEAQLDKSGLPSDRFFAERPEGSVSTLKIQRTQQEDSAVYLCASSPNSGLLAGELFFGEGSRLTVL.

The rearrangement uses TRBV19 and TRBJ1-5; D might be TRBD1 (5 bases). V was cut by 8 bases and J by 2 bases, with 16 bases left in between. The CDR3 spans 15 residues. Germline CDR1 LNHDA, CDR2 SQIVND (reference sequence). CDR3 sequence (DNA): TGTGCCAGTTGGAATACGGGGCAGGGCAATCAGCCCCAGCATTTT. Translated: CASWNTGQGNQPQHF.

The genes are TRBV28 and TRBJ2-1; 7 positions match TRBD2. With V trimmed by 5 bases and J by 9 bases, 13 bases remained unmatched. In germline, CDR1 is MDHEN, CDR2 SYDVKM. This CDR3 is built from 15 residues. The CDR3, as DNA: TGTGCCAGCAGTGGCGGGAGTGGTTTCCGGGGTGAGCAGTTCTTC. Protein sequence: CASSGGSGFRGEQFF. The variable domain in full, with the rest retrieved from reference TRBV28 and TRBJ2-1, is DVKVTQSSRYLVKRTGEKVFLECVQDMDHENMFWYRQDPGLGLRLIYFSYDVKMKEKGDIPEGYSVSREKKERFSLILESASTNQTSMYLCASSGGSGFRGEQFFGPGTRLTVL.

CDR3 nucleotide sequence: TGTGCCAGCAGCCCTATTGGGGGGGCTAGCGGATACTCCTACAATGAGCAGTTCTTC. Its translation: CASSPIGGASGYSYNEQFF. The rearrangement links TRBV7-3 to TRBJ2-1; tentatively, D is TRBD2 (7 bases). Germline CDR1 is SGHTA and CDR2 is FQGTGA. The CDR3 length is 19 residues. V was trimmed by 5 bases and J by 0 bases, leaving 23 bases between them.

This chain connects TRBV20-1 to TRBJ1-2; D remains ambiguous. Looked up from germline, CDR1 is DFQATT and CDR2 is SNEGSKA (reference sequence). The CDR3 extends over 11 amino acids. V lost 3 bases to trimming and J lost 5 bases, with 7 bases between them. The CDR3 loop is CSASPAYGYTF. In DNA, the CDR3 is TGCAGTGCTAGCCCAGCTTATGGCTACACCTTC.

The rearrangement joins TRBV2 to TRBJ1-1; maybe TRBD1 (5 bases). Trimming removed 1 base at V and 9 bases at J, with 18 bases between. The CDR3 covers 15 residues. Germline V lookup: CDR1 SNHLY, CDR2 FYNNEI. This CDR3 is CASSEGRGRRGKAFF. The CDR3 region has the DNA TGTGCCAGCAGTGAAGGAAGAGGGCGTCGGGGCAAAGCTTTCTTT.

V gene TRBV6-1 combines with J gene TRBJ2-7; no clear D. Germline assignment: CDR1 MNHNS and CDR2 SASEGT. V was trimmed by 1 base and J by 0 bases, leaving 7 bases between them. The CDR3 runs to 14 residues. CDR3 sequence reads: CASSEGQLSYEQYF. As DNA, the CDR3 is TGTGCCAGCAGTGAAGGCCAGCTCTCCTACGAGCAGTACTTC.